This T cell receptor (beta chain) was recorded in a study of T-cell reconstitution after alpha-beta-depleted transplantation in children (dated by TCRdb to 2016 to 2017). General notes on the study: Using TCR repertoire profiling, the study quantitatively followed how T-cell immune reconstitution unfolded in children after TCRalphabeta/CD19-depleted allogeneic hematopoietic cell transplantation. Overall study results and their limits: The high TCRbeta diversity at day 60 in some patients was ascribed to recipient T cells and intrathymic progenitors that had survived conditioning. The apparently early alphabetaT-cell count recovery about two months after transplant was reportedly dependent on only several hundred rapidly expanded clones derived from non-depleted graft cells. Hyperexpanded clone frequencies declined over subsequent months; after one year, T-cell counts and TCRbeta diversity were mostly attributed to newly produced T cells.

Reading the label with the study, this specimen's treatment or condition is: allogeneic hematopoietic cell transplantation with graft depleted of TCRalphabeta T cells and CD19 B cells. The children who served as transplant recipients had been given grafts of TCRalphabeta/CD19-depleted allogeneic hematopoietic cells. Ten or more counts support this clonotype. Its antigen is still unknown. One base away there is no much larger clone; base qualities are not given. Receptors were amplified or captured by PCR. The sample was run on an Illumina HiSeq 2500. Molecular barcoding was employed in the preparation of TCR libraries, with unique molecular identifiers being used to normalize TCRbeta repertoire quantification. TCRdb reworked the public reads: Q25 trimming with fastp, MiXCR clone assembly, productive beta chains retained. Every CDR3 protein is listed once, alongside the most common genes and DNA of its rows. The sample contains about 300,000 distinct CDR3 sequences, roughly 8.2% of them found a single time. The ten largest clones represent about 9.3% of the sample.

The source was peripheral blood, collected 360 days after TCRalphabeta/CD19-depleted stem cell transplant. The sequence came from a female patient aged 2-10 years who had a stem cell transplant for Fanconi anemia, so the T cells may come from the graft donor.

The base sequence is TGTGCCAGCAGCCAAGTAAATAGTGCAGATACGCAGTATTTT. Its product reads: CASSQVNSADTQYF. Here the chain combines TRBV4-2 and TRBJ2-3; the D segment cannot be called with confidence. Spanning cysteine to phenylalanine, the CDR3 consists of 14 amino acids. Just CDR3 DNA is preserved here, 42 bases in frame from base 1. V gives up 1 base and J gives up 4 bases, and the segment between their germline ends measures 9 bases. Per the germline V gene, LGHNA is the CDR1 and YNFKEQ is the CDR2.